This T cell receptor (beta chain) derives from a study of control samples from healthy donors and cancer patients. The CDR3 extends over 11 amino acids. The germline gives CDR1 SNHLY, CDR2 FYNNEI. Trimming took off 4 bases at V and 5 bases at J, with 6 bases between the two ends. Using immunoSEQ multiplex PCR, the repertoire was profiled, and TCRdb retains in-frame clones only, with some absent. The repertoire includes tens of thousands of clones, about 87% of them detected once, and about 1.9% sits in the top ten. The V and J genes are TRBV2 and TRBJ2-7; D is undetermined. The sequence came from a woman aged 55-70 years with head and neck cancer. The sample was PBMCs. The chain's CDR3 is CASSVYDEQYF. The CDR3 DNA sequence: TGTGCCAGCAGTGTCTACGACGAGCAGTACTTC.